Below are 12 T cell receptor beta chains sequenced from a single sample in a study of post-analysis software for immune sequencing data. Study outcomes and limitations: In patients, TRBV5-6, TRBV5-1 and TRBV20-1 belonged to roughly 5 TRBV segments found more frequently than in controls.

Their antigen targets remain unknown. Included in the TCR beta cDNA libraries were unique molecular identifiers. TCRdb itself ran the PCR reads through MiXCR, one entry per CDR3 protein. The data contain around 500,000 distinct CDR3 sequences, 30% to 40% of them singletons. The source material was blood. These receptors were taken from a girl between 2 and 17 years old with multiple sclerosis.

The chain has TRBV20-1 and TRBJ2-3; D gene unclear. In germline, CDR1 is DFQATT, CDR2 SNEGSKA (reference sequence). Trimming left V 3 bases short and J 3 bases short, with 10 bases between. CDR3 length: 13 amino acids. The CDR3 spells CSARSSLTDTQYF. CDR3 bases: TGCAGTGCTAGGTCTTCTTTGACAGATACGCAGTATTTT.

The V and J genes are TRBV7-6 and TRBJ2-3, with D possibly TRBD2 on 7 matching bases. Between the trimmed V and J ends, which lost 5 bases and 6 bases, there was a span of 12 bases. Germline CDR1 SGHVS, CDR2 FNYEAQ. The length of the CDR3 is 13 residues. The CDR3 loop reads CASSGGGPDTQYF. CDR3 sequence (DNA): TGTGCCAGCAGCGGGGGGGGCCCGGATACGCAGTATTTT.

The rearrangement uses TRBV11-2 and TRBJ2-1; D is perhaps TRBD2 (6 bases). The CDR3 has 17 amino acids. Trimming took 0 bases from V and 0 from J, leaving 12 bases between them. The V gene's germline CDR1 is SGHAT and CDR2 FQNNGV. As DNA, the CDR3 is TGTGCCAGCAGCTTAGATCCCCGGGGAGGCTCCTACAATGAGCAGTTCTTC. It encodes CASSLDPRGGSYNEQFF. Combining the CDR3 with reference TRBV11-2 and TRBJ2-1 gives the whole variable domain EAGVAQSPRYKIIEKRQSVAFWCNPISGHATLYWYQQILGQGPKLLIQFQNNGVVDDSQLPKDRFSAERLKGVDSTLKIQPAKLEDSAVYLCASSLDPRGGSYNEQFFGPGTRLTVL.

V is TRBV2 and J is TRBJ1-4, with D tentatively TRBD1 (5 bases). CDR1 SNHLY and CDR2 FYNNEI come from the germline V gene. Trimming pared 4 bases from V and 7 bases from J, leaving 13 bases between. This CDR3 has 14 residues. CDR3 region: CASSAVGGGEKLFF. The CDR3 nucleotides read TGTGCCAGCAGTGCTGTGGGGGGAGGTGAAAAACTGTTTTTT.

This clonotype has just a few counts. This chain uses TRBV6-5 with TRBJ2-7, with D perhaps TRBD2 (7 bases). This CDR3 region has 12 residues. Germline lookup yields CDR1 MNHEY and CDR2 SVGAGI. The V end lost 8 bases, the J end lost 2 bases, and 10 bases lay between the germline ends. CDR3 nucleotide sequence: TGTGCCAGCGAAGGGGGGGCCTACGAGCAGTACTTC. As protein: CASEGGAYEQYF.

A remark on this clonotype: Its ends do not fully match the called genes, so a read error is possible. The chain carries TRBV11-2 and TRBJ2-3; the match to TRBD2 covers 12 bases. CDR1 is SGHAT, CDR2 FQNNGV, per germline. CDR3 size: 18 residues. CDR3 DNA: TGTGTCAGCAGCCCGCGGTGGGCTAGCGGGGGGGCCCCAGATACGCAGTATTTT. This codes for CVSSPRWASGGAPDTQYF.

This clonotype was observed a handful of times. The rearrangement joins TRBV4-1 to TRBJ2-5; D remains ambiguous. Germline lookup yields CDR1 MGHRA and CDR2 YSYEKL. V lost 3 bases and J 5 bases, leaving 13 bases between the germline ends. The CDR3 runs 14 residues. Here the CDR3 DNA reads TGCGCCAGCAGCCACACGGGCCTCCGGGAGACCCAGTACTTC. Encoded protein: CASSHTGLRETQYF.

The rearrangement links TRBV6-5 to TRBJ2-2; the D gene is possibly TRBD2 (6 bases). The germline gives CDR1 MNHEY, CDR2 SVGAGI. The CDR3 is 15 residues long. V lost 7 bases to trimming and J lost 6 bases, with 18 bases between them. The CDR3 sequence is CASNRGGIGAGELFF. Here the CDR3 DNA reads TGTGCCAGCAATCGGGGCGGGATAGGAGCCGGGGAGCTGTTTTTT.

The V call is TRBV2, the J call TRBJ1-1; D remains unclear. The CDR3 is made up of 14 amino acids. V lost 4 bases, J lost 1 base, and 10 bases lay in between. CDR1 and CDR2 (germline): SNHLY, FYNNEI. This CDR3 is CASSGWRPNTEAFF. The CDR3 coding sequence is TGTGCCAGCAGTGGGTGGCGGCCGAACACTGAAGCTTTCTTT. The entire variable domain, with the rest obtained from reference TRBV2 and TRBJ1-1, is as follows: EPEVTQTPSHQVTQMGQEVILRCVPISNHLYFYWYRQILGQKVEFLVSFYNNEISEKSEIFDDQFSVERPDGSNFTLKIRSTKLEDSAMYFCASSGWRPNTEAFFGQGTRLTVV.

This chain uses TRBV4-1 with TRBJ2-2; no clear D. Germline assignment: CDR1 MGHRA and CDR2 YSYEKL. With 0 bases removed from V and 7 bases from J, the gap between germline ends came to 6 bases. The CDR3 covers 13 residues. The CDR3 DNA reads as TGCGCCAGCAGCCAAGATATCAGCGGGGAGCTGTTTTTT. Residues: CASSQDISGELFF.

This clonotype came up a few times. The chain carries TRBV20-1 and TRBJ2-1, with 8 bases aligning to TRBD2. CDR3 length: 17 residues. Germline V CDR1 and CDR2: DFQATT, SNEGSKA (reference sequence). Germline trimming cut 6 bases from V and 3 bases from J; bases unmatched to any gene: 16. In DNA, the CDR3 is TGCAGTGCCAACTCCGGGGGGGGAGATCTGATCTACAATGAGCAGTTCTTC. Translated, it gives CSANSGGGDLIYNEQFF.

This clonotype came up a few times. This sequence joins TRBV7-2 and TRBJ2-1, with 9 bases aligning to TRBD2. The CDR3 has 15 amino acids. CDR1 and CDR2 (germline): SGHTA, FQGNSA. Losses at the gene ends were 5 bases for V and 8 bases for J; bases not matched to a gene: 10. The CDR3 is CASSEHSGGGDEQFF. In DNA, the CDR3 is TGTGCCAGCAGCGAGCATAGCGGGGGTGGCGATGAGCAGTTCTTC.